This T cell receptor beta chain stems from a study of blood T cell repertoires in COVID-19. Study-level background: The United States, Italy and Spain provided the acute and convalescent COVID-19 samples. Sample material is recorded as cDNA or gDNA derived from T cells, B-cell-depleted T cells, or PBMCs.

CDR1 is SGHRS, CDR2 YFSETQ, per germline. J lost 0 bases, V lost 3 bases, and 9 bases had no gene match. The CDR3 contains 17 residues. Original data processing: Cell counts per sample came from amplifying reference gene primers. Assay: immunoSEQ multiplex PCR; the TCRdb copy retains only in-frame clones and omits some. From that table come the V and J calls and clone size; the DNA was used to work out D and trimming. The sample shows some 76,000 clones, 80% to 90% of them seen only once. The source is a man between 60 and 75 years old with acute or convalescent COVID-19. Sequencing was performed on peripheral blood. This sequence joins TRBV5-1 and TRBJ2-7; 10 nucleotides match TRBD2. CDR3 DNA sequence: TGCGCCAGCAGCTACGGACTAGCGGTTGCTAGCTCCTACGAGCAGTACTTC. This gives the protein CASSYGLAVASSYEQYF.